Listed here are 16 T cell receptor beta chains from one sample, sequenced in a study of sequential checkpoint blockade in melanoma. The treatment: randomized to nivolumab then ipilimumab (arm A) or the reverse (arm B). Clones were sequenced by immunoSEQ multiplex PCR, and TCRdb holds only the in-frame ones, with some missing. Counted here are 10,000 to 15,000 clones, 60% to 70% occurring once; the ten biggest clones make up under 30%. The specimen comprised CD8+ T cells sorted from blood (inferred from file names), sampled from a patient given nivolumab and ipilimumab in sequence. These receptors were taken from a human donor with melanoma.

V is TRBV7-8 and J is TRBJ1-2, with D perhaps TRBD1 (5 bases). V was cut by 5 bases and J by 3 bases, with 7 bases left in between. The germline V gene encodes CDR1 SGHVS and CDR2 FQNEAQ. The CDR3 spans 12 residues. The CDR3 coding sequence is TGTGCCAGCAGCCAGGGTTACTATGGCTACACCTTC. This encodes CASSQGYYGYTF.

The chain links TRBV10-3 to TRBJ2-1; 12 bases align to TRBD2. Germline loops: CDR1 ENHRY, CDR2 SYGVKD. The CDR3 covers 14 residues. The V segment lost 9 bases and the J segment 4 bases; nucleotides outside the gene matches: 4. CDR3 nucleotides: TGTGCCATAACGACTAGCGGGGGATACAATGAGCAGTTCTTC. Translation gives CAITTSGGYNEQFF.

The J gene is TRBJ1-2, the V gene TRBV28; tentative D call: TRBD1 (5 bases). This CDR3 is built from 18 residues. Deletions cut 2 bases from V and 2 bases from J, with 21 bases between. Germline assignment: CDR1 MDHEN and CDR2 SYDVKM. The CDR3 coding sequence is TGTGCCAGCAGTTTAGACACGGGGGGTCCTACTTTAAACTATGGCTACACCTTC. Its translation: CASSLDTGGPTLNYGYTF.

The chain couples TRBV27 to TRBJ2-7, with TRBD1 matching over 7 bases. The V gene end was trimmed by 5 bases and the J gene end by 4 bases; junction bases not matched to a gene: 8. The CDR3 length is 14 residues. The germline V gene encodes CDR1 MNHEY and CDR2 SMNVEV (reference sequence). CDR3 bases: TGTGCCAGCAGTCCAGCTCCGACAGGGTACGAGCAGTACTTC. It yields the protein CASSPAPTGYEQYF.

The chain has TRBV5-5 and TRBJ1-1; TRBD1 aligns across 7 bases. CDR1 SGHKS and CDR2 YYEKEE come from the germline V gene (reference sequence). CDR3 length equals 15 residues. The V and J ends lost 0 bases and 3 bases, in that order; junction bases with no gene match: 5. The CDR3 reads CASSLEQGPYTEAFF. The CDR3 region has the DNA TGTGCCAGCAGCTTGGAACAGGGGCCGTACACTGAAGCTTTCTTT.

The chain uses TRBV7-3 and TRBJ2-1; 11 bases fit TRBD2. This CDR3 comprises 16 residues. Germline V gene data show CDR1 as SGHTA and CDR2 as FQGTGA. The V and J ends lost 4 bases and 7 bases, in that order; junction bases with no gene match: 9. The CDR3 DNA is TGTGCCAGCAGCTCGCTCCCGGGACTAGCGGTTAATGAGCAGTTCTTC. It is translated as CASSSLPGLAVNEQFF.

This clone was seen once. The DNA for the CDR3 is TGTGCCTCTACAGGGTCCCGCACAGATACGCAGTATTTT. Its translation: CASTGSRTDTQYF. The V and J genes are TRBV30 and TRBJ2-3; D might be TRBD1 (6 bases). V was shortened by 7 bases and J by 1 base, with 12 bases between the two germline ends. CDR1 and CDR2 (germline): GTSNPN, SVGIG (reference sequence). CDR3 length: 13 residues.

The CDR3 DNA reads TGTGCCAGCAGCTTCTTGAGCAACTATGGCTACACCTTC. It is translated as CASSFLSNYGYTF. The chain combines TRBV5-6 with TRBJ1-2; no clear D. The germline V gene has CDR1 SGHDT and CDR2 YYEEEE. CDR3 length: 13 amino acids. The V and J ends lost 2 bases and 2 bases respectively, with 7 bases between them.

The chain uses TRBV9 and TRBJ2-4; 9 bases are a match to TRBD2. V shed 4 bases, J shed 3 bases, and the junction held 11 bases outside the gene matches. This CDR3 region has 17 residues. Germline loops: CDR1 SGDLS, CDR2 YYNGEE. CDR3 sequence reads: CASSPTPSGMGKNIQYF. The CDR3 DNA is TGTGCCAGCAGCCCCACCCCTAGCGGGATGGGCAAAAACATTCAGTACTTC.

The chain recombines TRBV5-4 with TRBJ2-7; the D gene is possibly TRBD2 (5 bases). The CDR3 is 15 amino acids. The germline CDR1 and CDR2 sequences are SGHNT and YYREEE (reference sequence). V was clipped by 1 base and J by 3 bases, with 14 bases between them. The chain's CDR3 is CASSLSREPDYEQYF. In DNA form, the CDR3 reads TGTGCCAGCAGCTTGTCCCGGGAACCCGACTACGAGCAGTACTTC.

The chain joins TRBV7-8 to TRBJ2-1; the D gene is possibly TRBD2 (6 bases). The V end lost 6 bases, the J end lost 7 bases, and 16 bases lay between the germline ends. Germline V lookup: CDR1 SGHVS, CDR2 FQNEAQ. There are 14 residues in the CDR3. The CDR3 nucleotides read TGTGCCAGCAGTATAGACGGGAGAGTGAATGAGCAGTTCTTC. Protein product: CASSIDGRVNEQFF.

The chain has TRBV4-2 and TRBJ2-7, with 9 bases matching TRBD1. Germline trimming cut 5 bases from V and 6 bases from J; bases unmatched to any gene: 5. Germline CDR1 reads LGHNA; CDR2 reads YNFKEQ. This CDR3 region has 13 residues. DNA for the CDR3: TGTGCCAGCAGCGAGACAGGGGGAGGCGAGCAGTACTTC. It encodes CASSETGGGEQYF.

The chain links TRBV19 to TRBJ1-2; 9 positions agree with TRBD1. CDR3 length: 13 residues. The germline V gene has CDR1 LNHDA and CDR2 SQIVND (reference sequence). Trimming took 5 bases from V and 8 from J; bases not matched to a gene: 6. The CDR3 nucleotides are TGTGCCAGTAGTCCACAGGGGGCGCAAGGCTACACCTTC. Its translation is CASSPQGAQGYTF.

This clone was seen only once. The rearrangement joins TRBV5-1 to TRBJ2-1; perhaps TRBD1 as D (6 bases). The CDR3 is 12 residues long. Germline V gives CDR1 SGHRS, CDR2 YFSETQ. The ends were cut back, 4 bases at V and 9 bases at J, with 11 bases in the middle. In DNA form, the CDR3 reads TGCGCCAGCAGCACCCAAGGGGGTGAGCAGTTCTTC. It is translated as CASSTQGGEQFF.

The V and J genes are TRBV29-1 and TRBJ2-1; the match to TRBD1 covers 8 bases. This CDR3 is 16 amino acids long. The trim removed 5 bases at V and 5 bases at J, leaving 14 bases unmatched. Per the germline V gene, CDR1 is SQVTM and CDR2 is ANQGSEA. The CDR3 sequence: CSVLGATGARDNEQFF. The CDR3 DNA reads as TGCAGCGTTCTGGGCGCGACAGGGGCGCGGGACAATGAGCAGTTCTTC.

The chain uses TRBV25-1 and TRBJ2-6; D is perhaps TRBD1 (5 bases). V was cut by 5 bases and J by 5 bases, with 19 bases left in between. The CDR3 is made up of 17 amino acids. The V gene's germline CDR1 is MGHDK and CDR2 SYGVNS. The CDR3 coding sequence is TGTGCCAGCAGTTTTATGGATGGACAAAGTCGGGCCAACGTCCTGACTTTC. Translation: CASSFMDGQSRANVLTF.